Following are 9 T cell receptor beta chains from one sample sequenced in a study of blood T cell repertoires in COVID-19 (dated by TCRdb to the early 2020s). Library preparation was by the immunoSEQ multiplex PCR assay. TCRdb limited this immuneACCESS table to in-frame rearrangements with V and J called. A share of clones is missing; checked studies link under half to unresolved V genes, and the rest is unexplained. Here the sample has roughly 84,000 clones; roughly 80% occur a single time. The ten most abundant clones make up around 16% of the sample. Sequencing input: peripheral blood. The receptors here all came from a woman at least 80 years old with acute or convalescent COVID-19.

The chain carries TRBV5-1 and TRBJ2-7, with TRBD1 matching over 10 bases. The CDR3 has 15 amino acids. With 0 bases clipped from V and 4 bases from J, the junction kept 4 bases outside the gene matches. CDR1 is SGHRS and CDR2 is YFSETQ in the germline V gene. In nucleotides, the CDR3 is TGCGCCAGCAGCTTGGGAGGGACAGGGGCTTACGAGCAGTACTTC. Residues: CASSLGGTGAYEQYF.

V usage is TRBV7-2 and J usage is TRBJ2-5, with D possibly TRBD1 on 5 matching bases. Trimming left V 7 bases short and J 4 bases short, with 16 bases between. This CDR3 is built from 14 residues. Germline-derived CDR1 and CDR2 are SGHTA and FQGNSA. This CDR3 reads CASTRTWGGETQYF. The CDR3 DNA reads TGTGCCAGCACCCGGACCTGGGGCGGAGAGACCCAGTACTTC.

The chain employs TRBV11-2 and TRBJ1-2, with D maybe TRBD1 (5 bases). Germline CDR1 is SGHAT and CDR2 is FQNNGV. CDR3 size: 14 residues. V dropped 5 bases and J dropped 6 bases, with 16 bases sitting between them. Written as DNA, the CDR3 is TGTGCCAGCAGCCCATCTGGAGGGGCCGATGGCTACACCTTC. This sequence encodes CASSPSGGADGYTF. The full variable domain, with the rest looked up from reference TRBV11-2 and TRBJ1-2, is EAGVAQSPRYKIIEKRQSVAFWCNPISGHATLYWYQQILGQGPKLLIQFQNNGVVDDSQLPKDRFSAERLKGVDSTLKIQPAKLEDSAVYLCASSPSGGADGYTFGSGTRLTVV.

This clone was detected once. This chain links TRBV29-1 with TRBJ1-6, with 7 bases lining up with TRBD1. This CDR3 has 14 amino acids. Germline CDR1 SQVTM, CDR2 ANQGSEA. Trimming cost V 7 bases and J 6 bases; bases outside gene matches: 9. The CDR3 nucleotides are TGCAGCGCCCGGGACAGCGCGACTAATTCACCCCTCCACTTT. Translating it yields CSARDSATNSPLHF.

This chain links TRBV5-4 with TRBJ1-1, with D possibly being TRBD1 (5 bases). CDR1 is SGHNT, CDR2 YYREEE, per germline (reference sequence). V lost 4 bases, J lost 1 base, and 14 bases lay in between. The length of the CDR3 is 15 residues. The CDR3, as DNA: TGTGCCAGCAGCCTTAAAGGGGTCCCGAACACTGAAGCTTTCTTT. This encodes CASSLKGVPNTEAFF.

This clone appeared a few times. This sequence joins TRBV19 and TRBJ1-1, with 7 bases lining up with TRBD1. Losses at the gene ends were 3 bases for V and 1 base for J; bases not matched to a gene: 8. Germline V CDR1 and CDR2: LNHDA, SQIVND (reference sequence). The CDR3 runs to 16 residues. CDR3 protein: CASSIPRQGGNTEAFF. The CDR3 bases are TGTGCCAGTAGTATCCCTAGACAGGGTGGGAACACTGAAGCTTTCTTT.

The chain joins TRBV18 to TRBJ2-3, with 10 bases matching TRBD2. Trimming at V came to 3 bases and at J to 0 bases, leaving 0 bases not matched to a gene. Germline CDR1 reads KGHSH; CDR2 reads LQKENI. This CDR3 is 15 amino acids long. CDR3 nucleotides: TGTGCCAGCTCACCTAGCGGGGGGAGCACAGATACGCAGTATTTT. Residues: CASSPSGGSTDTQYF. The full variable domain, in which reference TRBV18 and TRBJ2-3 provide the parts outside the CDR3, is NAGVMQNPRHLVRRRGQEARLRCSPMKGHSHVYWYRQLPEEGLKFMVYLQKENIIDESGMPKERFSAEFPKEGPSILRIQQVVRGDSAAYFCASSPSGGSTDTQYFGPGTRLTVL.

About this clone: At one end, the junction sequence differs from germline, possibly due to a read error. DNA for the CDR3: TGTGCCAGTAGTATCGGGGGGTACAGTGAGCAGTTCTTC. Translated, it gives CASSIGGYSEQFF. The genes are TRBV19 and TRBJ2-1, with 7 bases aligning to TRBD2. Germline-derived CDR1 and CDR2 are LNHDA and SQIVND (reference sequence). The CDR3 covers 13 residues.

CDR3 loop: CASSQEYSNQPQHF. The CDR3 nucleotides are TGTGCCAGCAGCCAGGAGTATAGCAATCAGCCCCAGCATTTT. J is TRBJ1-5 and V is TRBV3-1 (or the pseudogene TRBV3-2), with unresolved D. V was cut by 3 bases and J by 0 bases, with 6 bases left in between. The CDR3 totals 14 residues. Germline CDR1 LGHDT, CDR2 YNNKEL (reference sequence).